One and the same sample provided the 8 T cell receptor beta chains below, sequenced in a study of blood T cell repertoires in COVID-19. TCRdb's table, derived via immunoSEQ multiplex PCR, lists solely in-frame clones and lacks some. The table lists about 130,000 clones, around 80% of them singletons. The sequencing input was peripheral blood. The receptors here all came from a man aged 65-85 years with acute or convalescent COVID-19.

The count of this clone is one. This chain joins TRBV4-1 and TRBJ1-6, with D possibly being TRBD1 (5 bases). The CDR3 has 12 amino acids. The germline gives CDR1 MGHRA, CDR2 YSYEKL. V lost 1 base to trimming and J lost 15 bases, with 10 bases between them. CDR3 loop: CASSQAGNYLHF. In nucleotides, the CDR3 is TGCGCCAGCAGCCAAGCAGGGAACTACCTCCACTTT.

The chain is built from TRBV4-2 and TRBJ2-2; D gene ambiguous. There are 15 residues in the CDR3. V lost 0 bases, J lost 0 bases, and 5 bases lay in between. Germline V gives CDR1 LGHNA, CDR2 YNFKEQ. In DNA form, the CDR3 reads TGTGCCAGCAGCCAAGAGTTCGCGAACACCGGGGAGCTGTTTTTT. Protein: CASSQEFANTGELFF.

The V and J genes are TRBV10-3 and TRBJ2-3; TRBD2 might be the D (6 bases). V was shortened by 7 bases and J by 1 base, with 15 bases between the two germline ends. This CDR3 region has 15 residues. Germline CDR1 and CDR2: ENHRY and SYGVKD. The CDR3 sequence is CAINMGGGGTDTQYF. As DNA, the CDR3 is TGTGCCATCAACATGGGCGGCGGGGGCACAGATACGCAGTATTTT.

The chain is built from TRBV10-1 and TRBJ1-4; 7 positions agree with TRBD1. The CDR3 spans 16 residues. Germline V gene lookup returns CDR1 WNHNN and CDR2 SYGVQD (reference sequence). Losses at the gene ends were 0 bases for V and 7 bases for J; bases not matched to a gene: 8. CDR3: CASSESKGARGEKLFF. Written as DNA, the CDR3 is TGCGCCAGCAGTGAGTCTAAGGGGGCGCGGGGTGAAAAACTGTTTTTT.

The chain recombines TRBV6-4 with TRBJ2-2; 9 bases agree with TRBD2. The CDR3 is made up of 16 amino acids. With 4 bases clipped from V and 4 bases from J, the junction kept 7 bases outside the gene matches. CDR1 is MRHNA and CDR2 is SNTAGT in the germline V gene. CDR3 sequence reads: CASSAVAGDLTGELFF. DNA of the CDR3: TGTGCCAGCAGTGCTGTAGCGGGGGATCTCACCGGGGAGCTGTTTTTT.

The chain employs TRBV19 and TRBJ1-2; weak D call: TRBD1 (6 bases). The germline V and J ends were trimmed by 3 bases and 2 bases, with 10 bases remaining between them. This CDR3 contains 14 residues. In germline, CDR1 is LNHDA, CDR2 SQIVND (reference sequence). The CDR3 bases are TGTGCCAGTAGTATGGACAGCATCAACTATGGCTACACCTTC. It translates to CASSMDSINYGYTF.

The chain recombines TRBV25-1 with TRBJ1-2; a possible D gene is TRBD1 (5 bases). There are 12 residues in the CDR3. The V end lost 4 bases, the J end lost 8 bases, and 11 bases lay between the germline ends. In germline, CDR1 is MGHDK, CDR2 SYGVNS. The CDR3 reads CASSGGAGGYTF. DNA for the CDR3: TGTGCCAGCAGTGGCGGGGCCGGGGGCTACACCTTC.

The chain recombines TRBV29-1 with TRBJ2-5; D is uncertain. The V gene's germline CDR1 is SQVTM and CDR2 ANQGSEA. Trimming took 5 bases from V and 4 from J, leaving 8 bases between them. The length of the CDR3 is 11 residues. The CDR3 nucleotides read TGCAGCGTTCTGCCGGGAGAGACCCAGTACTTC. This gives the protein CSVLPGETQYF.